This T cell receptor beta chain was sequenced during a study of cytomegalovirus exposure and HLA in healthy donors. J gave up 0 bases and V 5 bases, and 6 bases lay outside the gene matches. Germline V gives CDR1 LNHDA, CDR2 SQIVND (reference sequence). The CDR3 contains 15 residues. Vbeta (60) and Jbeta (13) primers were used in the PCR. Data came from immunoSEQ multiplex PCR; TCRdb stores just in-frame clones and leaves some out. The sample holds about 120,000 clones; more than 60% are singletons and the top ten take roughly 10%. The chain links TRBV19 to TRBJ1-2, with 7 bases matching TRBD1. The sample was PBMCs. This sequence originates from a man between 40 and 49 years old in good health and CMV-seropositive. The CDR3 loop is CASSPPGTANYGYTF. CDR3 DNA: TGTGCCAGTAGTCCCCCAGGGACAGCTAACTATGGCTACACCTTC.